The source of this T cell receptor (beta chain) is a study of vaccination effects on CD4 cells after COVID-19. Looking at the study overall: Samples were taken post-vaccine, and their median timing was 72 days after the second dose.

Under the ViraFEST assay, PBMC were stimulated with viral peptide pools so that antigen-specific CD4+ T cells expanded. Sequencing was performed afterwards. Isolating CD4+ T cells followed more than 9 days of culture. It was two doses of either the BNT162b2 or mRNA-1273 vaccine that participants received. In its sample, this clone was seen a few times. Antigen: not known. Profiled with immunoSEQ multiplex PCR; TCRdb holds only in-frame clones, not every one. The table shows about 72,000 clones, with over 70% occurring only once. The ends lost 10 bases at V and 4 bases at J; junction bases unmatched: 6. This CDR3 comprises 14 residues. Germline assignment: CDR1 ENHRY and CDR2 SYGVKD.

The sample was CD4+ T cells from PBMCs cultured with HCoV-229E spike peptides, taken after COVID-19 vaccination. The V call is TRBV10-3, the J call TRBJ2-5; 13 bases match TRBD2. The clonotype originates from a human donor who received a COVID-19 vaccine. CDR3 sequence (DNA): TGTGCCACGGGGACTAGCGGGGATTTAGAGACCCAGTACTTC. Its translation: CATGTSGDLETQYF.